These 18 T cell receptor beta chains originate from one sample sequenced in a study. MiXCR, applied by TCRdb to the RT-PCR reads, yields one record per CDR3 protein. In the table there are about 680,000 distinct CDR3 sequences, 14% of which are singletons. Sequenced sample: memory CD4+ T cells from blood. The receptors come from a female donor in good health, serving as a healthy control.

This clonotype was recorded at least ten times. The rearrangement uses TRBV7-9 and TRBJ2-3; no definite D call. Germline lookup yields CDR1 SEHNR and CDR2 FQNEAQ (reference sequence). V dropped 4 bases and J dropped 7 bases, with 18 bases sitting between them. This CDR3 region has 15 residues. CDR3 loop: CASSYYEDLTYTQYF. DNA for the CDR3: TGTGCCAGCAGCTACTACGAAGATTTAACCTATACGCAGTATTTT.

This clonotype was seen many times. The V call is TRBV5-1, the J call TRBJ2-2; 8 bases align to TRBD1. V was pared by 3 bases and J by 5 bases, with 6 bases of the junction left unmatched. Germline values: CDR1 SGHRS, CDR2 YFSETQ. This CDR3 is 15 amino acids long. The CDR3 nucleotides are TGCGCCAGCAGCTCGACAGGGGCTGGGACCGGGGAGCTGTTTTTT. This encodes CASSSTGAGTGELFF.

A few counts support this clonotype. The J gene is TRBJ2-3, the V gene TRBV5-6, with 7 nucleotides matching TRBD1. The germline V gene encodes CDR1 SGHDT and CDR2 YYEEEE. Trimming took 4 bases from V and 3 from J; bases not matched to a gene: 8. The CDR3 consists of 15 residues. CDR3 amino acids: CASSETGVGTDTQYF. The DNA of the CDR3 is TGTGCCAGCAGCGAAACAGGGGTGGGAACAGATACGCAGTATTTT.

J is TRBJ2-3 and V is TRBV20-1, with 7 bases lining up with TRBD2. Germline V gene sequence: CDR1 DFQATT, CDR2 SNEGSKA (reference sequence). The CDR3 length is 15 residues. V shed 2 bases and J 2 bases; nucleotides not matched to a gene: 7. CDR3 in amino acids: CSARYGGSATDTQYF. CDR3 coding DNA: TGCAGTGCTAGATACGGCGGGAGCGCCACAGATACGCAGTATTTT.

The V and J genes are TRBV12-3 or TRBV12-4 and TRBJ2-7; 10 bases line up with TRBD1. CDR3 size: 14 residues. V lost 7 bases, J lost 5 bases, and 8 bases stayed unmatched. The CDR3 DNA is TGTGCCAGCACCCGGACAGGGGGTGCGAACGAGCAGTACTTC. Translation: CASTRTGGANEQYF.

This clonotype was seen many times. The V and J genes are TRBV11-1 and TRBJ2-3, with 7 positions matching TRBD2. CDR3 length equals 14 residues. V lost 0 bases to trimming and J lost 5 bases; unmatched junction nucleotides: 2. Germline CDR1 reads SGHAT; CDR2 reads FQDESV (reference sequence). CDR3 nucleotide sequence: TGTGCCAGCAGCTTAGCCGGGACTATAGATACGCAGTATTTT. Its protein is CASSLAGTIDTQYF.

This chain links TRBV7-2 with TRBJ2-7; the D is unclear. The ends were cut back, 5 bases at V and 6 bases at J, with 14 bases in the middle. Germline V gene sequence: CDR1 SGHTA, CDR2 FQGNSA. The CDR3 sequence is 13 residues long. In DNA form, the CDR3 reads TGTGCCAGCAGCCCCCCGGAAGGGTCCGAGCAGTACTTC. It specifies CASSPPEGSEQYF.

This clonotype occurred many times. The gene calls are TRBV7-8 and TRBJ2-1; the D gene is possibly TRBD2 (5 bases). This CDR3 spans 17 amino acids. Germline V gene data show CDR1 as SGHVS and CDR2 as FQNEAQ. Deletions cut 1 base from V and 0 bases from J, with 13 bases between. As DNA, the CDR3 is TGTGCCAGCAGCTTAGGACCTCGGGGTAGCTCCTACAATGAGCAGTTCTTC. Protein product: CASSLGPRGSSYNEQFF.

This clonotype has just a few counts. The rearrangement joins TRBV6-1 to TRBJ2-1, with a possible D match to TRBD2 (6 bases). CDR1 MNHNS and CDR2 SASEGT come from the germline V gene. CDR3 length: 14 residues. Trimming took 10 bases from V and 7 from J, leaving 20 bases between them. The CDR3 sequence is CATYGREPGNEQFF. In DNA, the CDR3 is TGTGCCACTTATGGCCGGGAGCCGGGAAATGAGCAGTTCTTC.

This clonotype came up a few times. This rearrangement joins TRBV4-2 to TRBJ1-6; D gene uncertain. V was trimmed by 5 bases and J by 12 bases, leaving 14 bases between them. The CDR3 is 13 amino acids. CDR1 and CDR2 from the germline V gene are LGHNA and YNFKEQ. CDR3 nucleotide sequence: TGTGCCAGCAGCTTCGACACCCGTGAACCCCTCCACTTT. Translating gives CASSFDTREPLHF.

The chain combines TRBV16 with TRBJ1-2; D is uncertain. Germline V lookup: CDR1 KGHSY, CDR2 FQNENV. This CDR3 has 16 amino acids. V shed 0 bases and J shed 8 bases, with 19 bases lying between them. DNA for the CDR3: TGTGCCAGCAGCCAATCTTCTACAGCTCTAGCTTCCGGCTACACCTTC. Encoded protein: CASSQSSTALASGYTF.

The chain has TRBV9 and TRBJ2-3; 7 bases map to TRBD2. The CDR3 covers 15 residues. The V gene end was trimmed by 3 bases and the J gene end by 2 bases; junction bases not matched to a gene: 6. Germline CDR1 is SGDLS and CDR2 is YYNGEE. The DNA of the CDR3 is TGTGCCAGCAGCGGGACTAGTGTTGTCACAGATACGCAGTATTTT. Translated, it gives CASSGTSVVTDTQYF.

V and J are TRBV28 and TRBJ2-1; tentatively, D is TRBD2 (5 bases). CDR1 is MDHEN and CDR2 is SYDVKM in the germline V gene. The V and J ends lost 6 bases and 0 bases respectively, with 12 bases between them. The CDR3 loop spans 15 amino acids. CDR3 in DNA: TGTGCCAGCAGAGTAGCGACGAGCTCCTACAATGAGCAGTTCTTC. As protein: CASRVATSSYNEQFF.

This clonotype was recorded a few times. The chain has TRBV12-3 or TRBV12-4 and TRBJ2-1; TRBD2 aligns across 7 bases. V shed 3 bases, J shed 2 bases, and the junction held 4 bases outside the gene matches. CDR3 length: 15 residues. The CDR3 nucleotides read TGTGCCAGCAGTTTGCGGGAGAGCACCTACAATGAGCAGTTCTTC. This gives the protein CASSLRESTYNEQFF.

This clonotype was found many times. The chain combines TRBV7-2 with TRBJ2-5, with no clear D. With 3 bases removed from V and 5 bases from J, the gap between germline ends came to 10 bases. The CDR3 is 13 amino acids. Germline CDR1 reads SGHTA; CDR2 reads FQGNSA. CDR3 coding DNA: TGTGCCAGCAGCTTTCTTAGTGGGGAGACCCAGTACTTC. This sequence encodes CASSFLSGETQYF.

This clonotype was seen ten or more times. This chain connects TRBV5-1 to TRBJ1-2; D unresolved. Trimming left V 4 bases short and J 4 bases short, with 8 bases between. The germline V gene encodes CDR1 SGHRS and CDR2 YFSETQ. The CDR3 runs 12 residues. The DNA for the CDR3 is TGCGCCAGCAGCGCGGACGGCTATGGCTACACCTTC. It translates to CASSADGYGYTF.

The gene calls are TRBV5-1 and TRBJ1-1, with D hard to call. The CDR3 extends over 15 amino acids. Germline-derived CDR1 and CDR2 are SGHRS and YFSETQ. V lost 0 bases and J lost 3, with 12 bases in between. The DNA for the CDR3 is TGCGCCAGCAGCTTGGACCAGAGACGTGACACTGAAGCTTTCTTT. It translates to CASSLDQRRDTEAFF.

This clonotype occurred many times. The chain is built from TRBV6-1 and TRBJ2-2; TRBD1 matches 8 bases. V lost 4 bases to trimming and J lost 7 bases; unmatched junction nucleotides: 5. The germline V gene encodes CDR1 MNHNS and CDR2 SASEGT. The CDR3 totals 14 residues. In nucleotides, the CDR3 is TGTGCCAGCAGTGCCGGACAGGGTAACGGGGAGCTGTTTTTT. It codes for CASSAGQGNGELFF.